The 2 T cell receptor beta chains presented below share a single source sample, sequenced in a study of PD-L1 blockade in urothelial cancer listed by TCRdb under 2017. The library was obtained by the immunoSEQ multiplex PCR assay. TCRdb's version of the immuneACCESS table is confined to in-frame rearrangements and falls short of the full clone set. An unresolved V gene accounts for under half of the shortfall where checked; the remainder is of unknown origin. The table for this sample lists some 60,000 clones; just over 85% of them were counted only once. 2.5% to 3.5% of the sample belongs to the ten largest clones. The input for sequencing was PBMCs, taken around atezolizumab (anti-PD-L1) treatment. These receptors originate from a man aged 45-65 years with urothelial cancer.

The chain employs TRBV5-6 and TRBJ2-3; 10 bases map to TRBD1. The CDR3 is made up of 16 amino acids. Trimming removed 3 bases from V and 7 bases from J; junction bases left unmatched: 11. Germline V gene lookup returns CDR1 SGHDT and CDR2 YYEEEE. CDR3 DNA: TGTGCCAGCAGCTCTTCCGGGACAGGGGATGTGAATACGCAGTATTTT. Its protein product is CASSSSGTGDVNTQYF.

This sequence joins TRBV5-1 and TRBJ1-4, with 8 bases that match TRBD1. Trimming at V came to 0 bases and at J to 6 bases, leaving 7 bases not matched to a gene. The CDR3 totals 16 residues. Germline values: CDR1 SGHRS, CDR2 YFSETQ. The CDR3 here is CASSLAGRGLYEKLFF. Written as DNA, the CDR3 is TGCGCCAGCAGCTTGGCTGGCAGGGGGCTCTATGAAAAACTGTTTTTT.